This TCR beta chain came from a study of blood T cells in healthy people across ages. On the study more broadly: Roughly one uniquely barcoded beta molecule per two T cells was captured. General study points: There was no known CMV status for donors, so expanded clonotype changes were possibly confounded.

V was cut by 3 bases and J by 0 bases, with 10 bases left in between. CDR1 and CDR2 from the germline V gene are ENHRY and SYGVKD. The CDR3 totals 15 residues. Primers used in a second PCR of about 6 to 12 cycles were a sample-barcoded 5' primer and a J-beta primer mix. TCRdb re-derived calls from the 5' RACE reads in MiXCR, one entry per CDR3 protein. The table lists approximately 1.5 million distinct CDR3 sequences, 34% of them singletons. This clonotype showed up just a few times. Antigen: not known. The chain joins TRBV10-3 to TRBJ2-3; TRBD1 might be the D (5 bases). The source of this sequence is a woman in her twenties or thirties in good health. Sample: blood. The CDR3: CAISDRTPSTDTQYF. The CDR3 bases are TGTGCCATCAGTGACCGGACACCGAGCACAGATACGCAGTATTTT.